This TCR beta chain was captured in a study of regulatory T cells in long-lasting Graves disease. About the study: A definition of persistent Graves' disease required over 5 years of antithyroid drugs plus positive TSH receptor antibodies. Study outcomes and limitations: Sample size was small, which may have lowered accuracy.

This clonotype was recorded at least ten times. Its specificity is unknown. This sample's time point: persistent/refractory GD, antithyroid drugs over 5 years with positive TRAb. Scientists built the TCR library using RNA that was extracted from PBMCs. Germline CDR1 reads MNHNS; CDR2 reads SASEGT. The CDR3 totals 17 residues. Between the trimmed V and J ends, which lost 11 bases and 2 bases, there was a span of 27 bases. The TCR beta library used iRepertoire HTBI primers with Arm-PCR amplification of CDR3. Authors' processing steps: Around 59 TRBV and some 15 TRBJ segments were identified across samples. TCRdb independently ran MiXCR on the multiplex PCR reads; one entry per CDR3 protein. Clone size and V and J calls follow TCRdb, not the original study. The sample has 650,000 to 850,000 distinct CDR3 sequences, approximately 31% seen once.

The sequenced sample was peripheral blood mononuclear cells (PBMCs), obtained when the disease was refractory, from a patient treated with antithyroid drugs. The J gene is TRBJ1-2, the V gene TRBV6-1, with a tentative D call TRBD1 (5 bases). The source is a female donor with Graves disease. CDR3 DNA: TGTGCCGGGACTCGGCGGGGGAACGGCGAGGCGAACTATGGCTACACCTTC. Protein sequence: CAGTRRGNGEANYGYTF.